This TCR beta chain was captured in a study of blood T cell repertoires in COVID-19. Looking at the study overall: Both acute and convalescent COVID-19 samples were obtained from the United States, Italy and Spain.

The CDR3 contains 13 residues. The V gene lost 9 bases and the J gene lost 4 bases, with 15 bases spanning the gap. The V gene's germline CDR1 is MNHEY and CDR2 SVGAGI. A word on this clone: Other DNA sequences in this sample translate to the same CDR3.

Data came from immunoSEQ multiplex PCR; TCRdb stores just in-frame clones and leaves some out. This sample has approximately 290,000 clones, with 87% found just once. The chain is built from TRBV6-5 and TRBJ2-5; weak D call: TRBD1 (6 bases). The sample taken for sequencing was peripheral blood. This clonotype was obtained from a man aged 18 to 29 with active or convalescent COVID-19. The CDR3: CASRLQGRETQYF. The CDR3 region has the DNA TGTGCCAGTAGACTACAGGGTCGAGAGACCCAGTACTTC.